The rows below give T cell receptor beta chains drawn from one sample of a study of blood T cell repertoires in COVID-19. Sequenced by immunoSEQ multiplex PCR; TCRdb stores in-frame clones only, minus some. The table records almost 400,000 clones, about nine tenths of them present only once. Sequenced input: PBMCs or T cells enriched from blood (not recorded which). These receptors originate from a woman aged 25 to 39 who had recovered from COVID-19. CDR3s include the opening cysteine and the closing phenylalanine or tryptophan. Fields, in order: V gene, clone size, D gene, J gene, CDR3 protein, CDR3 DNA. The D gene is left open where the match is weak. Clone size is shown for a subset of rows, as once, few, many or a class of expanded clone.

TRBV3-1/TRBV3-2	.	TRBD1	TRBJ1-3	CASSQEGTVGNTIYF	TGTGCCAGCAGCCAAGAAGGGACAGTCGGAAACACCATATATTTT
TRBV2	.	.	TRBJ1-4	CASSYRRGSEKLFF	TGTGCCAGCAGTTACCGACGAGGAAGTGAAAAACTGTTTTTT
TRBV6-5	.	TRBD1	TRBJ2-1	CASIPGGAGYNEQFF	TGTGCCAGCATTCCAGGGGGCGCAGGGTACAATGAGCAGTTCTTC
TRBV7-2	.	TRBD1	TRBJ1-2	CASSLASPRGRNYGYTF	TGTGCCAGCAGCTTAGCGAGCCCCAGGGGGCGCAACTATGGCTACACCTTC
TRBV28	.	.	TRBJ2-4	CASSLGGPKNIQYF	TGTGCCAGCAGTTTGGGGGGTCCCAAAAACATTCAGTACTTC
TRBV19	.	.	TRBJ1-1	CASSTTVNTEAFF	TGTGCCAGTAGTACGACAGTGAACACTGAAGCTTTCTTT
TRBV29-1	.	.	TRBJ1-1	CSVEGLYEAFF	TGCAGCGTGGAGGGACTTTATGAAGCTTTCTTT
TRBV24-1	.	.	TRBJ1-5	CATSGTGGINGNQPQHF	TGTGCCACCAGTGGTACAGGTGGAATAAATGGCAATCAGCCCCAGCATTTT
TRBV25-1	.	.	TRBJ2-7	CASSESRRGFAAYEQYF	TGTGCCAGCAGTGAATCCCGACGAGGGTTCGCCGCCTACGAGCAGTACTTC
TRBV15	.	.	TRBJ2-7	CATSRDYGEVNEQYF	TGTGCCACCAGCAGAGATTACGGGGAGGTAAACGAGCAGTACTTC
TRBV19	.	TRBD1	TRBJ2-7	CASSFGTGLPYEQYF	TGTGCCAGTAGTTTCGGGACAGGACTCCCCTACGAGCAGTACTTC
TRBV28	.	TRBD2	TRBJ2-2	CASRAGGLTGELFF	TGTGCCAGCAGGGCGGGAGGCCTAACCGGGGAGCTGTTTTTT
TRBV3-1/TRBV3-2	.	.	TRBJ1-1	CASSQDIGVRRGTEAFF	TGTGCCAGCAGCCAAGATATCGGGGTCCGGCGGGGCACTGAAGCTTTCTTT
TRBV5-1	few	TRBD2	TRBJ2-3	CASGLSGGQTDTQYF	TGCGCCAGCGGACTTAGCGGGGGACAAACAGATACGCAGTATTTT
TRBV6-5	.	.	TRBJ1-5	CASSRTRGNQPQHF	TGTGCCAGCAGCCGCACCCGCGGCAATCAGCCCCAGCATTTT
TRBV7-9	.	.	TRBJ1-2	CASSHQADGYGYTF	TGTGCCAGCAGCCACCAAGCGGACGGCTATGGCTACACCTTC
TRBV7-9	.	.	TRBJ2-3	CASSLAASSTDTQYF	TGTGCCAGCAGCTTAGCGGCCTCTAGCACAGATACGCAGTATTTT
TRBV3-1/TRBV3-2	.	.	TRBJ2-1	CASSHMTGNSDEQFF	TGTGCCAGCAGCCATATGACAGGTAACTCCGATGAGCAGTTCTTC
TRBV2	.	TRBD1	TRBJ1-6	CASSEERTGWVGNSPLHF	TGTGCCAGCAGTGAAGAGAGGACAGGGTGGGTTGGTAATTCACCCCTCCACTTT
TRBV5-1	.	TRBD1	TRBJ2-7	CASSYGTGGAEQYF	TGCGCCAGCAGCTACGGGACAGGGGGCGCGGAGCAGTACTTC
TRBV4-3	.	.	TRBJ2-7	CASSQDWGNLYEQYF	TGCGCCAGCAGCCAAGATTGGGGCAACCTATACGAGCAGTACTTC
TRBV11-2	.	.	TRBJ2-6	CASSLSFSGANVLTF	TGTGCCAGCAGCTTAAGCTTCTCTGGGGCCAACGTCCTGACTTTC
TRBV11-2	.	.	TRBJ2-7	CASSLVGLANEQYF	TGTGCCAGCAGCTTAGTAGGTCTAGCGAACGAGCAGTACTTC
TRBV9	.	.	TRBJ1-2	CASSVGLGREANYGYTF	TGTGCCAGCAGCGTAGGGTTAGGGAGGGAGGCTAACTATGGCTACACCTTC
TRBV19	.	.	TRBJ2-7	CASSIGGRVGGEQYF	TGTGCCAGTAGTATAGGTGGGAGAGTAGGCGGCGAGCAGTACTTC
TRBV6-5	.	TRBD1	TRBJ1-6	CASSRQGAGSPLHF	TGTGCCAGCAGTAGGCAGGGGGCTGGTTCACCCCTCCACTTT
TRBV19	.	TRBD1	TRBJ1-5	CASSIAGQSLQPQHF	TGTGCCAGTAGTATAGCGGGACAGAGTTTACAGCCCCAGCATTTT
TRBV10-1	.	.	TRBJ1-1	CASSVAGNTEAFF	TGCGCCAGCAGTGTCGCGGGAAACACTGAAGCTTTCTTT
TRBV5-1	many	TRBD1	TRBJ2-3	CASSSRDRGRNTQYF	TGCGCCAGCAGCTCCCGGGACAGGGGGCGAAATACGCAGTATTTT